This entry features one TCR beta chain sequence. The antigen remains unidentified. These data come from a study of T cell responses to AZD1222 COVID-19 vaccine. The V gene's germline CDR1 is ENHRY and CDR2 SYGVKD. The J segment lost 3 bases and the V segment lost 3 bases, leaving 4 bases of the junction unmatched. The CDR3 consists of 14 residues. Here immunoSEQ multiplex PCR was the method, and the copy in TCRdb shows in-frame clones only, minus some. The data show about 100,000 clones, around 87% seen once. The study's findings and limits: Increases in Spike-specific TCR breadth and depth were seen after two AZD1222 doses.

Whether given at about 4 or about 12 weeks, second doses were pooled. The input for sequencing was peripheral blood, taken 28 days after the second AZD1222 dose. The chain links TRBV10-3 to TRBJ2-7; 8 bases fit TRBD2. The origin of this receptor is an adult who received the AZD1222 COVID-19 vaccine. DNA of the CDR3: TGTGCCATCAGTGACGGGGGGGCATTCTACGAGCAGTACTTC. Translating gives CAISDGGAFYEQYF.